The present entry profiles one TCR beta chain with its context. The antigen remains unidentified. These data come from a study of regulatory T cells in long-lasting Graves disease. Trimming removed 4 bases from V and 5 bases from J; junction bases left unmatched: 11. The CDR3 totals 19 residues. General study findings and limits: Persistent disease showed a preference for TRBV28, TRBJ1-2 and TRBJ2-5.

Time point noted: persistent/refractory GD, antithyroid drugs over 5 years with positive TRAb. Following extraction of RNA from PBMCs, that RNA was used to make the TCR library. Sequencing libraries for TCR beta were prepared with iRepertoire HTBI primers and Arm-PCR of CDR3 regions. MiXCR was run by TCRdb on the multiplex PCR reads, yielding one entry per CDR3 protein. The table has around 430,000 distinct CDR3 sequences, 20% to 25% seen once. The gene calls are TRBV12-3 or TRBV12-4 and TRBJ2-2; 15 nucleotides line up with TRBD2. The TCR sequence derives from a female donor with Graves disease. The input for sequencing was peripheral blood mononuclear cells (PBMCs), taken when the disease was refractory, from a patient treated with antithyroid drugs. The chain's CDR3 is CASSSGTSGGIRGTGELFF. In DNA form, the CDR3 reads TGTGCCAGCAGTTCCGGGACTAGCGGGGGGATAAGAGGGACCGGGGAGCTGTTTTTT.